These T cell receptor beta chains were read from a single sample in a study of Tregs in tolerant kidney transplant recipients. TCRdb's table, derived via immunoSEQ multiplex PCR, lists solely in-frame clones and lacks some. This sample has some 70,000 clones, with 80% to 85% found just once. The sequenced sample consisted of CD4+ T cells from blood. Every receptor here comes from a human donor in good health. The CDR3 runs from the conserved cysteine through the conserved F or W. A D gene is named only where the DNA matches it firmly. Rows give clone size only sometimes, using once, few, many, or a class for an expanded clone.

>TRBJ1-2|TRBV9|NA|14|NA
TGTGCCAGCAGCGTTGATACAGATCAAGGTGGCTACACCTTC
CASSVDTDQGGYTF
>TRBJ1-1|TRBV28|NA|12|NA
TGTGCCAGCAGTTCCGGGACACAAGGAGCTTTCTTT
CASSSGTQGAFF
>TRBJ2-7|TRBV30|NA|15|NA
TGTGCCTGGAGTGTAGGTTCAGGGGTCGTCTACGAGCAGTACTTC
CAWSVGSGVVYEQYF
>TRBJ1-5|TRBV7-3|NA|13|TRBD1
TGTGCCAGCAGCCCAGACAGGGATCAGCCCCAGCATTTT
CASSPDRDQPQHF
>TRBJ2-3|TRBV7-3|NA|16|NA
TGTGCCAGCAGCTTAGCCATCCGAGAGTATGGAGATACGCAGTATTTT
CASSLAIREYGDTQYF
>TRBJ2-1|TRBV2|NA|17|TRBD2
TGTGCCAGCAGTTCCTGGCCGAGGACTAGCGGGTACAATGAGCAGTTCTTC
CASSSWPRTSGYNEQFF
>TRBJ2-7|TRBV21-1|NA|11|NA
TGTGCCAGCAGCAATTATTACGAGCAGTACTTC
CASSNYYEQYF
>TRBJ2-5|TRBV5-8|NA|15|TRBD1
TGTGCCAGCAGCTTGCGGACAGGGGGAGTTGAGACCCAGTACTTC
CASSLRTGGVETQYF
>TRBJ2-3|TRBV30|NA|14|NA
TGTGCCTGGAAGGACAGCATCCCGCAGGATACGCAGTATTTT
CAWKDSIPQDTQYF
>TRBJ1-5|TRBV5-1|NA|14|NA
TGCGCCAGCAGCTTGGTTCCCGGAAATCAGCCCCAGCATTTT
CASSLVPGNQPQHF
>TRBJ2-2|TRBV9|few|14|NA
TGTGCCAGCAGCGTAGTTGGGTGGACCGGGGAGCTGTTTTTT
CASSVVGWTGELFF
>TRBJ2-6|TRBV5-4|NA|13|NA
TGTGCCGCGGGGAGCTCTGGGGCCAACGTCCTGACTTTC
CAAGSSGANVLTF
>TRBJ2-5|TRBV11-3|NA|15|TRBD2
TGTGCCAGCAGCTTAACTAGCGGGCGTGGAGAGACCCAGTACTTC
CASSLTSGRGETQYF
>TRBJ2-7|TRBV1|NA|14|NA
TGCACCAGCAGCCCGATTAGCGGGAGGCACGAGCAGTACTTC
CTSSPISGRHEQYF
>TRBJ1-3|TRBV7-8|NA|17|NA
TGTGCCAGCAGCTTAGTCGGGGGACAAATCTCTGGAAACACCATATATTTT
CASSLVGGQISGNTIYF
>TRBJ2-6|TRBV7-8|NA|19|NA
TGTGCCAGCAGCTTATTCCGTATAGGAAGATCCTCTGGGGCCAACGTCCTGACTTTC
CASSLFRIGRSSGANVLTF
>TRBJ2-1|TRBV6-5|NA|16|NA
TGTGCCAGCAGTTACTCGGGCAATAGTGCGTACAATGAGCAGTTCTTC
CASSYSGNSAYNEQFF
>TRBJ2-7|TRBV14|NA|14|NA
TGTGCCAGCCGGGCGGCGGGACTTCAATACGAGCAGTACTTC
CASRAAGLQYEQYF
>TRBJ2-2|TRBV2|NA|15|TRBD1
TGTGCCAGCGGTCGGACAGGGGTTTCTTCCGGGGAGCTGTTTTTT
CASGRTGVSSGELFF
>TRBJ2-7|TRBV6-1|NA|14|TRBD2
TGTGCCAGCGGCAGACTAGCGGGAGCAGGTGAGCAGTACTTC
CASGRLAGAGEQYF
>TRBJ2-1|TRBV6-5|NA|11|NA
TGTGCCAGCAGAACTTACAATGAGCAGTTCTTC
CASRTYNEQFF
>TRBJ2-5|TRBV28|NA|14|NA
TGTGCCAGCAGTACCACCAGAGGAGGAGAGACCCAGTACTTC
CASSTTRGGETQYF
>TRBJ1-3|TRBV18|NA|12|TRBD1
TGTGCCAGCTCATCGACAGGGGACACCATATATTTT
CASSSTGDTIYF
>TRBJ2-3|TRBV19|few|15|NA
TGTGCCAGTACCCCCAGGGGGGTAGGTGCAGATACGCAGTATTTT
CASTPRGVGADTQYF
>TRBJ1-6|TRBV11-2|NA|13|NA
TGTGCCAGCAGTCTTGGACAGAATTCACCCCTCCACTTT
CASSLGQNSPLHF
>TRBJ1-6|TRBV2|NA|14|NA
TGTGCCAGCAATGCGCGGCAGACGGAATCACCCCTCCACTTT
CASNARQTESPLHF
>TRBJ1-2|TRBV7-2|few|16|NA
TGTGCCAGCAGCTTAGACGGGATCCGCAGGGGTGAAGGCTACACCTTC
CASSLDGIRRGEGYTF
>TRBJ1-1|TRBV11-2|few|14|NA
TGTGCCAGCAGCTTAGGGCCGGGGGACACTGAAGCTTTCTTT
CASSLGPGDTEAFF
>TRBJ2-5|TRBV15|NA|14|NA
TGTGCCACCAGCAGAGATAGGACTGGAAAGACCCAGTACTTC
CATSRDRTGKTQYF
>TRBJ1-4|TRBV19|few|14|NA
TGTGCCAGTAGCCACGGACCACGAAATGAAAAACTGTTTTTT
CASSHGPRNEKLFF
>TRBJ2-2|TRBV5-4|NA|16|TRBD2
TGTGCCAGCAGCGTACCAGCGGGGGGGGTCACCGGGGAGCTGTTTTTT
CASSVPAGGVTGELFF
>TRBJ2-5|TRBV5-1|NA|12|NA
TGCGCCAGCAGGACGGAGGGAAAGACCCAGTACTTC
CASRTEGKTQYF
>TRBJ2-4|TRBV18|NA|17|NA
TGTGCCAGCTCCGTCACAGGAGGGCTGCTAGCCAAAAACATTCAGTACTTC
CASSVTGGLLAKNIQYF
>TRBJ2-5|TRBV12-5|once|14|TRBD1
TGTGCTAGTGGGACCGGGACAGGGTCGGAGACCCAGTACTTC
CASGTGTGSETQYF
>TRBJ2-7|TRBV14|NA|14|NA
TGTGCCAGCAGCCAAGAGGCGGTCTCCTACGAGCAGTACTTC
CASSQEAVSYEQYF
>TRBJ2-3|TRBV6-6|NA|14|NA
TGTGCCAGCAGGGCACCAGGGGAGGTAGATACGCAGTATTTT
CASRAPGEVDTQYF
>TRBJ2-2|TRBV29-1|few|14|TRBD1
TGCAGCGTTGACGTGACAGGGGTTACCGGGGAGCTGTTTTTT
CSVDVTGVTGELFF
>TRBJ2-5|TRBV10-3|NA|12|NA
TGTGCCATCAGTGCGACGGGAGAGACCCAGTACTTC
CAISATGETQYF
>TRBJ2-3|TRBV5-1|NA|13|TRBD1
TGCGCCAGCAAGACAGGGCCCACAGATACGCAGTATTTT
CASKTGPTDTQYF
>TRBJ2-7|TRBV27|few|15|TRBD1
TGTGCCAGCAGTTTAAACCGGGACAGGTCCTACGAGCAGTACTTC
CASSLNRDRSYEQYF
>TRBJ2-5|TRBV9|NA|15|NA
TGTGCCAGCAGCGTGGCATTGGGGGCCGGGGAGACCCAGTACTTC
CASSVALGAGETQYF
>TRBJ1-1|TRBV19|few|15|NA
TGTGCCAGTAGTCCGAGAATGGGGGTAGGCACTGAAGCTTTCTTT
CASSPRMGVGTEAFF
>TRBJ1-2|TRBV6-5|NA|11|NA
TGTGCCAGCAGTTTTAACTATGGCTACACCTTC
CASSFNYGYTF
>TRBJ2-7|TRBV6-5|NA|14|NA
TGTGCCAGGTATCTTCCGACTGAAAGCTACGAAGGGTACTTC
CARYLPTESYEGYF
>TRBJ2-3|TRBV5-1|NA|17|NA
TGCGCCAGCAGCTTGGCCGGGAGGGGGCTTGGCACAGATACGCAGTATTTT
CASSLAGRGLGTDTQYF